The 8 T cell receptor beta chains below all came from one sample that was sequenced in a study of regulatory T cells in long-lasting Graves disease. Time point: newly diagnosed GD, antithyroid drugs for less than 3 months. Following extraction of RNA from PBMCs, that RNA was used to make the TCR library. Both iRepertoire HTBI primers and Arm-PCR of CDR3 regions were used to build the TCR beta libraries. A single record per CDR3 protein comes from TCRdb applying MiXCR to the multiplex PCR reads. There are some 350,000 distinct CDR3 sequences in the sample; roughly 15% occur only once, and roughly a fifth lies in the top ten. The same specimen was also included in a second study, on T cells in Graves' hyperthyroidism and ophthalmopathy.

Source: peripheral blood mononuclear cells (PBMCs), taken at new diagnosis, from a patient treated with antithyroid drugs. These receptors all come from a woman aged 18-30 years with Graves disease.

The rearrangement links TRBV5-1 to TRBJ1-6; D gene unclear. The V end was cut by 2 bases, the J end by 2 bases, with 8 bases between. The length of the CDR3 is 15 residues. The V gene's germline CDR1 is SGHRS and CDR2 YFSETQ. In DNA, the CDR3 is TGCGCCAGCAGCTTAACTGGGACCTATAATTCACCCCTCCACTTT. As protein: CASSLTGTYNSPLHF.

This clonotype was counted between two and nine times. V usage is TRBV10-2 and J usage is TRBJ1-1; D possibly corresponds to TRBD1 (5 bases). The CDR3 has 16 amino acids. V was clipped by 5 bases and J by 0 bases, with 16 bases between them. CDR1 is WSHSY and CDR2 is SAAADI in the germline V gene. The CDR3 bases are TGCGCCAGCAGTCGGAGGGGAGAATTCATGAACACTGAAGCTTTCTTT. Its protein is CASSRRGEFMNTEAFF.

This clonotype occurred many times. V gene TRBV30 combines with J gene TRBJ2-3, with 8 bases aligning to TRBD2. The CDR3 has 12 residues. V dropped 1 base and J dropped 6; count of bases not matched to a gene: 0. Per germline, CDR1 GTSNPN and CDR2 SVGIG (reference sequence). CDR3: CAWSGLADTQYF. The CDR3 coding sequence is TGTGCCTGGAGTGGACTAGCGGATACGCAGTATTTT.

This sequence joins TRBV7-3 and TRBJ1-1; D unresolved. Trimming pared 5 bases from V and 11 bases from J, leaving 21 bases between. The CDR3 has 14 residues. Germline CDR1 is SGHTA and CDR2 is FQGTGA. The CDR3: CASSPRAASAVAFF. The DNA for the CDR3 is TGTGCCAGCAGCCCCCGGGCCGCTTCCGCCGTGGCTTTCTTT.

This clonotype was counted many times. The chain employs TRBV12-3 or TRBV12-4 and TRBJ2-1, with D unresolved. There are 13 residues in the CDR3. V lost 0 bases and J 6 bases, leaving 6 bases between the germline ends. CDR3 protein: CASSLAVINEQFF. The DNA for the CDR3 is TGTGCCAGCAGTTTAGCAGTAATCAATGAGCAGTTCTTC.

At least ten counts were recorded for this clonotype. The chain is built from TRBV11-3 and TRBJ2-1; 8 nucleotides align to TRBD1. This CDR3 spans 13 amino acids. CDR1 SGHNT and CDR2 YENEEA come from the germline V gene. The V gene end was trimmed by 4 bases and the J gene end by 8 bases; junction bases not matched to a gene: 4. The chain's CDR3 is CASSSQTGDEQFF. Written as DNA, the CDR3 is TGTGCCAGCAGCTCACAGACAGGGGATGAGCAGTTCTTC. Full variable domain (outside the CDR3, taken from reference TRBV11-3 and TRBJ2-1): EAGVVQSPRYKIIEKKQPVAFWCNPISGHNTLYWYLQNLGQGPELLIRYENEEAVDDSQLPKDRFSAERLKGVDSTLKIQPAELGDSAVYLCASSSQTGDEQFFGPGTRLTVL.

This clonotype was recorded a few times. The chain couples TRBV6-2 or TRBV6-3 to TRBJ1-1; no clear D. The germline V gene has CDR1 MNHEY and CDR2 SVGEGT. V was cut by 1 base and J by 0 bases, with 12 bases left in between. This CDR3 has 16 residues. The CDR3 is CASSYYGRPMNTEAFF. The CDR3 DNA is TGTGCCAGCAGTTACTATGGGCGGCCTATGAACACTGAAGCTTTCTTT.

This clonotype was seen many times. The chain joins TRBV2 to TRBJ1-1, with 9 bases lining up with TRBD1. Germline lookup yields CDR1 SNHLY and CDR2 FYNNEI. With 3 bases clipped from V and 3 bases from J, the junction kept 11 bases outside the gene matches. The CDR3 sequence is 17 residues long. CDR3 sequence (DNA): TGTGCCAGCAGTGACGGGGGGACAGGGACGGGGTACACTGAAGCTTTCTTT. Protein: CASSDGGTGTGYTEAFF.